Listed below are T cell receptor beta chains from one sample, sequenced in a study of CD8 T cells in Susac syndrome. MiXCR, applied by TCRdb to the immunoSEQ multiplex PCR reads, yields one record per CDR3 protein. The sample comprises about 60,000 distinct CDR3 sequences, 90% to 95% of which are singletons, and approximately 0.21% rests with the top ten. Sequenced input: CD8+ T cells from PBMCs. Receptors were obtained from a human donor in good health. CDR3s include the opening cysteine and the closing phenylalanine or tryptophan. D genes are given only for firm matches. The size entry is marked missing in some rows and otherwise reads once, few, many or a size class.

D gene,J gene,V gene,clone size,CDR3 DNA,CDR3 protein
NA,TRBJ1-4,TRBV5-4,once,TGTGCCAGCAGCGCAAACAGGGACGGCGATGAAAAACTGTTTTTT,CASSANRDGDEKLFF
NA,TRBJ1-5,TRBV28,NA,TGTGCCAGCAGTTTTCCACACAGGTATAGCAATCAGCCCCAGCATTTT,CASSFPHRYSNQPQHF
TRBD2,TRBJ2-1,TRBV27,NA,TGTGCCAGCAGTTCCTCACTAGCGGGGGCCTACAATGAGCAGTTCTTC,CASSSSLAGAYNEQFF
NA,TRBJ2-1,TRBV9,NA,TGTGCCAGCAGCGTAGGAGGGGGTACATCCTACAATGAGCAGTTCTTC,CASSVGGGTSYNEQFF
NA,TRBJ1-6,TRBV5-1,NA,TGCGCCAGCAGCTTGGATCCCCCGCCAGCGGCGGCCAATAATTCACCCCTCCACTTT,CASSLDPPPAAANNSPLHF
NA,TRBJ1-2,TRBV7-9,NA,TGTGCCAGCAGCCCCCGTTTTCGGGGCTATGGCTACACCTTC,CASSPRFRGYGYTF
NA,TRBJ1-1,TRBV27,NA,TGTGCCAGCAGTTTATCCTCGGACACGCTTGAAGCTTTCTTT,CASSLSSDTLEAFF
NA,TRBJ2-1,TRBV9,once,TGTGCCAGCAGCGTAGACCTCTCCTACAATGAGCAGTTCTTC,CASSVDLSYNEQFF
TRBD1,TRBJ2-7,TRBV7-9,few,TGTGCCAGCAGCTCCCGGGACAGGGACTACGAGCAGTACTTC,CASSSRDRDYEQYF
NA,TRBJ2-2,TRBV29-1,NA,TGCAGCCAACTAGGGGCCACCGGGGAGCTGTTTTTT,CSQLGATGELFF
NA,TRBJ2-5,TRBV5-5,NA,TGTGCCAGTTCCTTCGAGGGGGGCCCATCAAGGGACCAGTACTTC,CASSFEGGPSRDQYF
NA,TRBJ2-7,TRBV5-6,NA,TGTGCCAGCAGCTTGCTGGACATCTCCTACGAGCAGTACTTC,CASSLLDISYEQYF
TRBD1,TRBJ1-1,TRBV11-2,once,TGTGCCAGCAGCCGATGGGGACAGGGGGCAAACACTGAAGCTTTCTTT,CASSRWGQGANTEAFF
NA,TRBJ2-7,TRBV4-1,NA,TGCGCCAGCAGCCAAGATGCCCCGGGGGGCCTCTCCTACGAGCAGTACTTC,CASSQDAPGGLSYEQYF
NA,TRBJ2-5,TRBV10-1,once,TGCGCCAGCAGTGCAGGGGAGACCCAGTACTTC,CASSAGETQYF
TRBD1,TRBJ1-2,TRBV28,NA,TGTGCCAGCAGTACCAGGGACAGGGAGGACCTCTATGGCTACACCTTC,CASSTRDREDLYGYTF
NA,TRBJ2-7,TRBV7-9,NA,TGTGCCAGCAGCTCCCCGGACGGTGAAAACTACGAGCAGTACTTC,CASSSPDGENYEQYF
NA,TRBJ2-1,TRBV4-1,NA,TGCGCCAGCAGCCAAGATCTTAGCGAGGGTCCCGATGAGCAGTTCTTC,CASSQDLSEGPDEQFF
NA,TRBJ1-5,TRBV29-1,NA,TGCAGCGTTGAACTTGGCGGGGGCCAGCCCCAGCATTTT,CSVELGGGQPQHF
NA,TRBJ1-1,TRBV6-2/TRBV6-3,NA,TGTGCCAGCAGTGATTGGACGGACATCACTGAAGCTTTCTTT,CASSDWTDITEAFF
TRBD2,TRBJ2-1,TRBV19,NA,TGTGCCAGTAGTTCACTAGCGGGTGTATACAATGAGCAGTTCTTC,CASSSLAGVYNEQFF
TRBD1,TRBJ2-7,TRBV5-6,few,TGTGCCAGCAGTCTACAGGGGATCGACTACGAGCAGTACTTC,CASSLQGIDYEQYF
TRBD1,TRBJ2-1,TRBV28,NA,TGTGCCAGCAGGCCGACAGTGGGGACAGGCAATGAGCAGTTCTTC,CASRPTVGTGNEQFF
NA,TRBJ1-1,TRBV6-2/TRBV6-3,once,TGTGCCAGCACTTCGGATCACACTGAAGCTTTCTTT,CASTSDHTEAFF